This TCR beta chain came from a study of blood T cell repertoires in COVID-19. In the study overall: Some COVID-19 samples were acute and others convalescent; all came from the United States, Italy and Spain.

Germline V gene lookup returns CDR1 LNHDA and CDR2 SQIVND (reference sequence). This CDR3 is built from 15 residues. V gave up 5 bases and J gave up 3 bases, with 17 bases separating them. Per the original data handling: Researchers report that nucleated cell counts were estimated from reference gene primer amplification. Repertoires were generated with immunoSEQ multiplex PCR, while TCRdb's copy carries only in-frame clones and drops some. V and J calls and clone size are as listed in that table; D and trimming were resolved from the DNA. The data hold a few hundred thousand clones, with 85% observed a single time.

The sample comprised peripheral blood. The chain employs TRBV19 and TRBJ2-7; possibly TRBD2 for D (5 bases). The sequence was collected from a woman younger than 30 with acute or convalescent COVID-19. CDR3 bases: TGTGCCAGTAGTGAAGAGGGAGTCAAAGGCTACGAGCAGTACTTC. Translating gives CASSEEGVKGYEQYF. Full variable domain (missing parts from reference TRBV19 and TRBJ2-7): DGGITQSPKYLFRKEGQNVTLSCEQNLNHDAMYWYRQDPGQGLRLIYYSQIVNDFQKGDIAEGYSVSREKKESFPLTVTSAQKNPTAFYLCASSEEGVKGYEQYFGPGTRLTVT.